A selection of T cell receptor beta chains follows, all from one sample in a study of response to subunit inactivated influenza vaccine. From the RT-PCR reads, TCRdb called clonotypes with MiXCR, one entry per CDR3 protein. The data contain fewer than 750,000 distinct CDR3 sequences, 14% of them seen just once; the ten biggest clones take up 11%. The sequences come from PBMCs from blood, collected 11 to 12 days after vaccination. These TCRs come from a man in his fifties who received an inactivated influenza vaccine. The CDR3 runs from the conserved cysteine through the conserved F or W. Fields, in order: J gene, D gene, V gene, clone size, CDR3 length, CDR3 DNA, CDR3 protein. D genes are given only for firm matches. Clone size is not always given. Where it is, it says once, few, many or a class for expanded clones.

J: TRBJ1-2; D: NA; V: TRBV10-3; size: NA; length: 12; DNA: TGTGCCATTGGAGGTGGAGGGTATGGCTACACCTTC; CDR3: CAIGGGGYGYTF
J: TRBJ2-1; D: TRBD2; V: TRBV3-1; size: few; length: 15; DNA: TGTGCCAGCACGTTCTGGGGGGGAAACTACAATGAGCAGTTCTTC; CDR3: CASTFWGGNYNEQFF
J: TRBJ1-1; D: TRBD1; V: TRBV28; size: few; length: 15; DNA: TGTGCCAGCAGTCCACTGACAGGGGTTTTCACTGAAGCTTTCTTT; CDR3: CASSPLTGVFTEAFF
J: TRBJ2-1; D: NA; V: TRBV18; size: few; length: 13; DNA: TGTGCCAGCTCCCCTCGGAACTACAATGAGCAGTTCTTC; CDR3: CASSPRNYNEQFF
J: TRBJ2-5; D: NA; V: TRBV6-2/TRBV6-3; size: few; length: 13; DNA: TGTGCCAGCAGGAGCCTCCATCGAGAGACCCAGTACTTC; CDR3: CASRSLHRETQYF
J: TRBJ2-7; D: NA; V: TRBV11-2; size: NA; length: 11; DNA: TGTGCCAGCAGCGCCCTTTCCGAGCAGTACTTC; CDR3: CASSALSEQYF
J: TRBJ2-2; D: NA; V: TRBV5-1; size: few; length: 13; DNA: TGCGCCACCGTGGGGACTTCCTCCGGGGAGCTGTTTTTT; CDR3: CATVGTSSGELFF
J: TRBJ2-1; D: NA; V: TRBV7-2; size: few; length: 12; DNA: TGTGCCAGCAGCTCCCAGGGGTGGGGGCAGTTCTTC; CDR3: CASSSQGWGQFF
J: TRBJ2-1; D: NA; V: TRBV4-1; size: NA; length: 14; DNA: TGCGCCAGCAGCCAAGTGAAGGGGCTACCGAAGCAGTTCTTC; CDR3: CASSQVKGLPKQFF
J: TRBJ2-6; D: NA; V: TRBV12-3/TRBV12-4; size: NA; length: 17; DNA: TGTGCCAGCAGTCTAGGACAGCCATTCTCTGGGGCCAACGTCCTGACTTTC; CDR3: CASSLGQPFSGANVLTF
J: TRBJ2-4; D: NA; V: TRBV27; size: NA; length: 15; DNA: TGTGCCAGCAGCTCTCTTCACCCGGGTCCTAACATTCAGTACTTC; CDR3: CASSSLHPGPNIQYF
J: TRBJ1-6; D: TRBD1; V: TRBV4-1; size: few; length: 15; DNA: TGCGCCAGCAGCCAAGGCCCAGGGGGCGACTCACCCCTCCACTTT; CDR3: CASSQGPGGDSPLHF
J: TRBJ2-7; D: NA; V: TRBV29-1; size: NA; length: 13; DNA: TGCAGCGTGCAGAACAGGAGCTCCTACGAGCAGTACTTC; CDR3: CSVQNRSSYEQYF
J: TRBJ1-6; D: TRBD1; V: TRBV7-8; size: many; length: 15; DNA: TGTGCCAGCAGCTTACAAACAGGGGGAGGGTCCCCCCTCCACTTT; CDR3: CASSLQTGGGSPLHF
J: TRBJ2-2; D: NA; V: TRBV12-3/TRBV12-4; size: many; length: 14; DNA: TGTGCCAGCAGGCCGACACCCAACACCGGGGAGCTGTTTTTT; CDR3: CASRPTPNTGELFF
J: TRBJ2-1; D: NA; V: TRBV2; size: few; length: 11; DNA: TGTGCCAGCTCTTATACCAATGAGCAGTTCTTC; CDR3: CASSYTNEQFF
J: TRBJ2-5; D: NA; V: TRBV18; size: NA; length: 13; DNA: TGTGCCAGCTCACCAGGGCCAGCAGAGACCCAGTACTTC; CDR3: CASSPGPAETQYF
J: TRBJ1-4; D: NA; V: TRBV7-9; size: many; length: 15; DNA: TGTGCCAGCAGCCCCCAAACAGCAACTAATGAAAAACTGTTTTTT; CDR3: CASSPQTATNEKLFF
J: TRBJ2-5; D: NA; V: TRBV12-3/TRBV12-4; size: NA; length: 13; DNA: TGTGCCAGCAGTTTTGGACTGATAGAGACCCAGTACTTC; CDR3: CASSFGLIETQYF
J: TRBJ2-1; D: NA; V: TRBV5-1; size: NA; length: 14; DNA: TGCGCCAGCAGCCTTAGCGTAAAGGAAACCGAGCAGTTCTTC; CDR3: CASSLSVKETEQFF
J: TRBJ1-1; D: TRBD1; V: TRBV19; size: few; length: 16; DNA: TGTGCCAGTAGTCTCGGGACAGGGATTACGAGGGCTGAAGCTTTCTTT; CDR3: CASSLGTGITRAEAFF
J: TRBJ2-7; D: NA; V: TRBV5-1; size: many; length: 13; DNA: TGCGCCAGCAGCTTGGACTGGTCCTACGAGCAGTACTTC; CDR3: CASSLDWSYEQYF
J: TRBJ2-3; D: TRBD1; V: TRBV20-1; size: NA; length: 14; DNA: TGCAGTGCCCTTGACAGGGTTTGGGCAGATACGCAGTATTTT; CDR3: CSALDRVWADTQYF
J: TRBJ2-7; D: NA; V: TRBV12-3/TRBV12-4; size: NA; length: 14; DNA: TGTGCCAGCAGTCTCGCCGGACGGGTTTACGAGCAGTACTTC; CDR3: CASSLAGRVYEQYF
J: TRBJ2-7; D: NA; V: TRBV20-1; size: NA; length: 12; DNA: TGCAGAGCCCGGGACTCCGACTACGAGCAGTACTTC; CDR3: CRARDSDYEQYF
J: TRBJ2-5; D: NA; V: TRBV5-5; size: many; length: 15; DNA: TGTGCCAGCAGCTTAACGGGCAGCCCGGCGGAGACCCAGTACTTC; CDR3: CASSLTGSPAETQYF